This T cell receptor beta chain emerged from a study of cytomegalovirus exposure and HLA in healthy donors. Germline lookup yields CDR1 MGHRA and CDR2 YSYEKL. The CDR3 is 14 amino acids. V lost 4 bases and J 9 bases, leaving 13 bases between the germline ends. The primer mix had 60 Vbeta and 13 Jbeta primers. Repertoires were generated with immunoSEQ multiplex PCR, while TCRdb's copy carries only in-frame clones and drops some. The data contain approximately 120,000 clones, about 80% of them singletons. This TCR came from a woman between 50 and 59 years old in good health and CMV-seropositive. V gene TRBV4-1 combines with J gene TRBJ1-6; D ambiguous. Sequenced sample: PBMCs. The CDR3 coding sequence is TGCGCCAGCAGCCTCCTGATGCATAGTTCACCCCTCCACTTT. Its translation: CASSLLMHSSPLHF.